The rows below give T cell receptor beta chains drawn from one sample of a study of beta chain features in type 1 diabetes. The table came from immunoSEQ multiplex PCR; TCRdb's copy has only in-frame clones and leaves some out. The sample records about 38,000 clones, approximately 60% being singletons. Sequencing input: Tregs from blood. The receptors shown here come from a woman in her twenties or thirties in good health. Each CDR3 is given with its conserved first and last residue. D genes are given only for firm matches. Clone size is not always given. Where it is, it says once, few, many or a class for expanded clones.

TRBD2 | - | TRBJ2-1 | TRBV11-1 | CASSLGASGSTYNEQFF | TGTGCCAGCAGCTTAGGTGCTAGCGGGAGCACCTACAATGAGCAGTTCTTC
TRBD2 | - | TRBJ2-7 | TRBV7-3 | CASSSGGEQYF | TGTGCCAGCAGCTCGGGGGGTGAGCAGTACTTC
TRBD1 | - | TRBJ2-2 | TRBV18 | CASFTLAGGATGELFF | TGTGCCAGCTTCACCCTTGCAGGGGGCGCGACCGGGGAGCTGTTTTTT
- | - | TRBJ2-5 | TRBV7-2 | CASSPTRVHWLYF | TGTGCCAGCAGCCCAACCCGGGTCCACTGGCTGTACTTC
- | few | TRBJ2-1 | TRBV14 | CASSQDSLMNYNEQFF | TGTGCCAGCAGCCAAGATTCACTAATGAATTACAATGAGCAGTTCTTC
TRBD1 | - | TRBJ1-1 | TRBV28 | CASSTSGTGGGEAFF | TGTGCCAGCAGCACTTCGGGGACAGGGGGCGGTGAAGCTTTCTTT
TRBD2 | - | TRBJ2-1 | TRBV19 | CASSITAGQNNEQFF | TGTGCCAGTAGTATTACAGCGGGGCAGAACAATGAGCAGTTCTTC
TRBD2 | - | TRBJ2-1 | TRBV10-3 | CAISDGTSGSNEQFF | TGTGCCATCAGTGACGGGACTAGCGGGAGCAATGAGCAGTTCTTC
TRBD2 | - | TRBJ2-7 | TRBV5-1 | CASSYHGTSGSSEQYF | TGCGCCAGCAGCTATCACGGGACTAGCGGGAGTAGTGAGCAGTACTTC
TRBD2 | - | TRBJ2-7 | TRBV18 | CASSPPIVGLAGGLAYEQYF | TGTGCCAGCTCACCTCCTATTGTAGGACTAGCGGGAGGGCTCGCCTACGAGCAGTACTTC
- | - | TRBJ2-1 | TRBV7-9 | CATIRLHTYNEQFF | TGTGCCACCATCCGACTACACACCTACAATGAGCAGTTCTTC
- | few | TRBJ2-1 | TRBV27 | CASSLSTGNNYNEQFF | TGTGCCAGCAGTTTATCTACCGGGAACAACTACAATGAGCAGTTCTTC
TRBD2 | - | TRBJ2-3 | TRBV7-2 | CASRLAGGGDTQYF | TGTGCCAGCAGACTAGCGGGAGGTGGAGATACGCAGTATTTT
TRBD2 | - | TRBJ2-2 | TRBV18 | CASSSSGSWTGELFF | TGTGCCAGCTCATCTAGCGGGAGTTGGACCGGGGAGCTGTTTTTT
TRBD1 | - | TRBJ1-5 | TRBV18 | CASSLTGTVSNQPQHF | TGTGCCAGCTCGCTTACCGGGACAGTTAGCAATCAGCCCCAGCATTTT
- | - | TRBJ1-4 | TRBV29-1 | CSVKGTNEKLFF | TGCAGCGTTAAGGGGACTAATGAAAAACTGTTTTTT
- | once | TRBJ2-5 | TRBV7-8 | CASRTGSETQYF | TGTGCCAGCAGAACCGGGAGTGAGACCCAGTACTTC
- | once | TRBJ1-1 | TRBV6-1 | CASTLWTVNTEAFF | TGTGCCAGCACCTTGTGGACAGTAAACACTGAAGCTTTCTTT
- | - | TRBJ2-5 | TRBV5-1 | CASSLTQGLEETQYF | TGCGCCAGCAGCTTAACCCAGGGATTAGAGGAGACCCAGTACTTC
TRBD2 | - | TRBJ2-3 | TRBV28 | CASSSPGSGTDTQYF | TGTGCCAGCAGTTCCCCAGGTAGCGGGACAGATACGCAGTATTTT
- | - | TRBJ1-2 | TRBV19 | CASSARSQGTYGYTF | TGTGCCAGTAGTGCCCGATCACAGGGAACCTATGGCTACACCTTC
- | - | TRBJ1-1 | TRBV6-6 | CASSYGQLNTEAFF | TGTGCCAGCAGTTACGGGCAGTTGAACACTGAAGCTTTCTTT
- | once | TRBJ2-1 | TRBV7-9 | CASSLVGGGDEQFF | TGTGCCAGCAGCTTAGTCGGGGGTGGCGATGAGCAGTTCTTC
TRBD1 | - | TRBJ2-1 | TRBV28 | CASSPPGTGYNEQFF | TGTGCCAGCAGTCCTCCCGGGACAGGCTACAATGAGCAGTTCTTC
- | few | TRBJ1-3 | TRBV2 | CASSENNGNTIYF | TGTGCCAGCAGTGAAAACAATGGAAACACCATATATTTT
TRBD2 | few | TRBJ2-3 | TRBV5-1 | CASSEGLASSDTQYF | TGCGCCAGCAGCGAAGGACTAGCCTCGTCAGATACGCAGTATTTT
TRBD2 | - | TRBJ2-1 | TRBV11-2 | CASGLAGGFNEQFF | TGTGCCAGCGGACTAGCGGGAGGGTTCAATGAGCAGTTCTTC
- | medium-sized | TRBJ2-1 | TRBV7-9 | CASSLRRGDYNEQFF | TGTGCCAGCAGCTTGCGCAGGGGAGACTACAATGAGCAGTTCTTC
TRBD1 | - | TRBJ2-7 | TRBV7-2 | CASSFRDRVKSSYEQYF | TGTGCCAGCAGCTTCCGGGACAGGGTAAAGTCCTCCTACGAGCAGTACTTC
TRBD1 | - | TRBJ1-2 | TRBV18 | CASSPSAGGYGGYTF | TGTGCCAGCTCCCCCTCCGCAGGGGGCTATGGAGGCTACACCTTC
TRBD2 | - | TRBJ2-1 | TRBV7-8 | CASRPPGLAGYNEQFF | TGTGCCAGCAGACCACCGGGACTAGCGGGATACAATGAGCAGTTCTTC
- | - | TRBJ2-1 | TRBV5-1 | CASSLVQGVNEQFF | TGCGCCAGCAGCTTGGTACAGGGAGTAAATGAGCAGTTCTTC
- | - | TRBJ1-1 | TRBV4-2 | CASSSPSHTEAFF | TGTGCCAGCAGCTCACCTAGCCACACTGAAGCTTTCTTT
TRBD1 | - | TRBJ1-4 | TRBV28 | CASSLYRTGRYEKLFF | TGTGCCAGCAGTTTATACCGGACAGGCCGGTATGAAAAACTGTTTTTT
TRBD2 | - | TRBJ2-1 | TRBV6-5 | CASMPLSGRLGEQFF | TGTGCCAGCATGCCTCTTAGCGGGAGGCTGGGTGAGCAGTTCTTC
- | - | TRBJ1-1 | TRBV2 | CASSESTANTEAFF | TGTGCCAGCAGTGAATCGACAGCCAACACTGAAGCTTTCTTT
TRBD2 | few | TRBJ2-5 | TRBV7-2 | CASSWTSGSETQYF | TGTGCCAGCAGCTGGACTAGCGGGAGTGAGACCCAGTACTTC
- | few | TRBJ2-6 | TRBV28 | CASSFGAGANVLTF | TGTGCCAGCAGTTTTGGGGCAGGAGCCAACGTCCTGACTTTC
TRBD2 | few | TRBJ2-1 | TRBV7-2 | CASSSRTSVNNEQFF | TGTGCCAGCAGCTCAAGGACTAGTGTCAACAATGAGCAGTTCTTC
TRBD2 | - | TRBJ2-1 | TRBV4-2 | CASSLTSGKFGEQFF | TGTGCCAGCAGCCTGACTAGCGGGAAGTTTGGTGAGCAGTTCTTC
- | - | TRBJ2-5 | TRBV7-2 | CASSFRVGETQYF | TGTGCCAGCAGCTTCAGGGTAGGGGAGACCCAGTACTTC
TRBD2 | - | TRBJ2-1 | TRBV4-2 | CATRTSGGSYNEQFF | TGTGCCACCCGGACTAGCGGAGGCTCCTACAATGAGCAGTTCTTC
- | few | TRBJ2-3 | TRBV28 | CASNPAWRGRTDTQYF | TGTGCCAGCAACCCCGCCTGGAGGGGGCGAACAGATACGCAGTATTTT
- | - | TRBJ1-1 | TRBV5-1 | CASSLMRDGHEAFF | TGCGCCAGCAGCTTGATGCGGGACGGACATGAAGCTTTCTTT
TRBD2 | - | TRBJ2-7 | TRBV27 | CASSLRTSGRGEQYF | TGTGCCAGCAGTTTGAGGACTAGCGGGAGAGGCGAGCAGTACTTC
TRBD1 | once | TRBJ2-3 | TRBV5-1 | CASSLGGTGYTDTQYF | TGCGCCAGCAGCTTGGGGGGGACAGGATACACAGATACGCAGTATTTT
- | few | TRBJ1-2 | TRBV14 | CASSQRRVNYGYTF | TGTGCCAGCAGCCAACGACGGGTCAACTATGGCTACACCTTC
- | - | TRBJ2-6 | TRBV6-5 | CASSYDTATANVLTF | TGTGCCAGCAGTTACGATACTGCCACGGCCAACGTCCTGACTTTC
TRBD1 | - | TRBJ1-4 | TRBV2 | CASSDGGTGGYEKLFF | TGTGCCAGCAGTGATGGCGGAACAGGGGGCTATGAAAAACTGTTTTTT
TRBD1 | - | TRBJ2-1 | TRBV4-1 | CASSGGTGNNWGSEQFF | TGCGCCAGCAGCGGCGGGACAGGGAACAATTGGGGTAGTGAGCAGTTCTTC
- | - | TRBJ2-2 | TRBV2 | CASSYPAANTGELFF | TGTGCCAGCAGCTACCCGGCGGCGAACACCGGGGAGCTGTTTTTT
- | few | TRBJ2-7 | TRBV6-6 | CASSYSSRRSHEQYF | TGTGCCAGCAGTTACTCGTCTAGGCGTTCTCACGAGCAGTACTTC
TRBD2 | - | TRBJ2-1 | TRBV9 | CASSARPGTSGRGEQFF | TGTGCCAGCAGCGCCCGGCCCGGGACTAGCGGGAGGGGTGAGCAGTTCTTC
TRBD2 | few | TRBJ2-4 | TRBV4-1 | CASSQDGREGRMGNIQYF | TGCGCCAGCAGCCAAGATGGGCGGGAGGGCCGGATGGGAAACATTCAGTACTTC
- | once | TRBJ1-5 | TRBV27 | CASSFSVNQPQHF | TGTGCCAGCAGTTTTTCCGTCAATCAGCCCCAGCATTTT
- | few | TRBJ2-2 | TRBV5-4 | CASSESLGVYTGELFF | TGTGCCAGCAGCGAGAGCCTAGGGGTTTACACCGGGGAGCTGTTTTTT
- | - | TRBJ2-7 | TRBV28 | CASSLEREQYF | TGTGCCAGCAGTTTAGAGCGTGAGCAGTACTTC
- | - | TRBJ1-5 | TRBV10-3 | CAISVEGNQPQHF | TGTGCCATCAGTGTGGAGGGGAACCAGCCCCAGCATTTT
- | - | TRBJ1-2 | TRBV9 | CASSVGGGRVDGYTF | TGTGCCAGCAGCGTAGGGGGGGGGCGAGTTGATGGCTACACCTTC
- | - | TRBJ2-7 | TRBV28 | CASRQTVLMSYEQYF | TGTGCCAGCAGGCAGACAGTTTTAATGTCCTACGAGCAGTACTTC